The 2 T cell receptor beta chains listed next were all sequenced from one sample in a study of blood T cell repertoires in COVID-19. Profiling relied on immunoSEQ multiplex PCR, and the TCRdb table lists in-frame clones only, not all of them. This sample has 150,000 to 200,000 clones, with approximately 78% found just once. The sequencing input was peripheral blood. These receptors were collected from a human donor in a cohort sampled during active COVID-19.

CDR3 protein: CASSIGGTGGDSPLHF. DNA for the CDR3: TGTGCCAGTAGTATAGGCGGGACAGGGGGTGATTCACCCCTCCACTTT. The chain employs TRBV19 and TRBJ1-6; 11 bases line up with TRBD1. The CDR3 has 16 amino acids. V dropped 1 base and J dropped 8; count of bases not matched to a gene: 4. CDR1 and CDR2 (germline): LNHDA, SQIVND (reference sequence).

The rearrangement joins TRBV7-9 to TRBJ1-1; D gene unclear. This CDR3 is built from 13 residues. Germline loops: CDR1 SEHNR, CDR2 FQNEAQ (reference sequence). Trimming took 5 bases from V and 4 from J, leaving 11 bases between them. CDR3 region: CASSHKERTEAFF. As DNA, the CDR3 is TGTGCCAGCAGCCACAAAGAGCGCACTGAAGCTTTCTTT.